This TCR beta chain stems from a study of CD8 T cells in Susac syndrome. As for the study in general: Each patient with Susac syndrome, at the time of blood draw, was therapy-naive, on corticosteroids, or on intravenous immunoglobulin alone.

General study results and limits: Susac-specific public clones were found in total CD8+ and CD8+ TEMRA repertoires, numbering roughly 15 and five, respectively.

An input of about 0.45 to 1 ug of RNA was subjected to reverse transcription using random hexamers. TCRdb re-called the immunoSEQ multiplex PCR reads with MiXCR, one entry per CDR3 protein. The sample lists roughly 130,000 distinct CDR3 sequences, about 94% occurring once. A word on this clonotype: Antigen unknown.

Germline V gene lookup returns CDR1 MNHNY and CDR2 SVGAGI (reference sequence). The ends were cut back, 5 bases at V and 0 bases at J, with 11 bases in the middle. CDR3 length equals 15 residues. This clonotype was obtained from a human donor with Susac syndrome. The rearrangement links TRBV6-6 to TRBJ2-1; D gene unclear. Source material: CD8+ T cells from PBMCs. The DNA of the CDR3 is TGTGCCAGCAGTCCGACCCTTGGCTCCTACAATGAGCAGTTCTTC. Its protein is CASSPTLGSYNEQFF.